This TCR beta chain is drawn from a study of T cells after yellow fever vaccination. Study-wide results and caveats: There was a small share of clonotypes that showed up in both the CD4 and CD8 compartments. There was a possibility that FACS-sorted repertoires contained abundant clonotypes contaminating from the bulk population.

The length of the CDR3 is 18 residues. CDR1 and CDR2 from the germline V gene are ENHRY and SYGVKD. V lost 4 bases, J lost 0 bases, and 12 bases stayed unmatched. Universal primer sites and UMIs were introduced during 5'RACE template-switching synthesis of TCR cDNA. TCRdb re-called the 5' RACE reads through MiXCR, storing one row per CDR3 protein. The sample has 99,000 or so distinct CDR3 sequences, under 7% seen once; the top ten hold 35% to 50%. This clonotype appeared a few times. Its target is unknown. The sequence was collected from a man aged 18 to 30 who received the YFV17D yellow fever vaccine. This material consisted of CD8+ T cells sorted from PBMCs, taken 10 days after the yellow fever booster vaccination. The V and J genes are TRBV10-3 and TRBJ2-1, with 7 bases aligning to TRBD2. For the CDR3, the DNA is TGTGCCATCAGTGGGGGGACCATAGCGGGTAGCTCCTACAATGAGCAGTTCTTC. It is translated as CAISGGTIAGSSYNEQFF.